The rows below give T cell receptor beta chains drawn from one sample of a study of early T cells in non-severe SARS-CoV-2 infection. TCRdb redid the calling of the 5' RACE reads with MiXCR, one entry per CDR3 protein. The sample consists of tens of thousands of distinct CDR3 sequences, around 5.6% of them appearing once. Sequencing was performed on whole blood. These receptors came from an adult who was a healthcare worker with PCR-confirmed SARS-CoV-2 infection or an uninfected control (not recorded which). Each CDR3 is given with its conserved first and last residue. A D gene is named only where the DNA matches it firmly.

TRBV7-6	NA	TRBJ1-2	CASSPRQGWGGYTF
TRBV10-3	NA	TRBJ1-1	CAARQAMNTEAFF
TRBV7-2	TRBD1	TRBJ2-7	CASSWGTGTYEQYF
TRBV6-5	NA	TRBJ1-2	CASSPDLLRGYTF
TRBV7-2	NA	TRBJ2-3	CASSLVSRRGDTQYF
TRBV7-2	NA	TRBJ2-1	CASSAGGYNEQFF
TRBV20-1	NA	TRBJ2-1	CSAPPQRERGEQFF
TRBV4-1	NA	TRBJ2-7	CASSQELGRSYEQYF
TRBV7-9	TRBD1	TRBJ1-2	CASTSTTRDRVFNGYTF
TRBV7-2	TRBD1	TRBJ2-5	CASSYTGVSTQYF
TRBV11-2	NA	TRBJ1-5	CASSLVWGRHNQPQHF
TRBV13	NA	TRBJ2-2	CASSLLRKNTGELFF
TRBV20-1	NA	TRBJ2-1	CSAAGAGVETGNEQFF
TRBV24-1	NA	TRBJ2-7	CATSATLGEQYF
TRBV4-2	TRBD1	TRBJ1-2	CASSLLDRDDYGYTF
TRBV10-3	NA	TRBJ1-1	CAIRPFTGARRAFF
TRBV28	TRBD2	TRBJ2-1	CASGGASGSYNEQFF
TRBV10-3	NA	TRBJ2-1	CAISEDPTLNEQFF
TRBV5-1	NA	TRBJ1-2	CTSSSEPGAYGYTF
TRBV19	NA	TRBJ1-2	CASRLEGPGYTF
TRBV19	TRBD2	TRBJ2-1	CASTSGRGNEQFF
TRBV20-1	NA	TRBJ2-7	CSARRVGRNYEQYF
TRBV6-1	NA	TRBJ1-2	CASSEVKSYTF
TRBV9	NA	TRBJ1-2	CASSAMTGNYGYTF
TRBV20-1	NA	TRBJ2-5	CSASTGSETQYF
TRBV7-9	NA	TRBJ2-6	CASSLRPSGANVLTF
TRBV27	TRBD2	TRBJ2-2	CASSNNAGALYTGELFF
TRBV6-5	TRBD2	TRBJ2-5	CASSPGTSGRAGTQYF